The 30 T cell receptor beta chains reported below all come from one sample, sequenced in a study of T cells after yellow fever vaccination. TCRdb passed the 5' RACE reads through MiXCR, listing each CDR3 protein once. The data hold 450,000 to 550,000 distinct CDR3 sequences, with about 19% observed a single time. The sample here was PBMCs, taken 15 days after the yellow fever booster vaccination. These receptor sequences come from a man aged 30 to 39 who received the YFV17D yellow fever vaccine.

J is TRBJ2-7 and V is TRBV7-2, with 8 bases matching TRBD1. The germline gives CDR1 SGHTA, CDR2 FQGNSA. This CDR3 region has 13 residues. After removal of 6 bases from V and 4 bases from J, the junction contained 5 bases not matched to a gene. As DNA, the CDR3 is TGTGCCAGCAGACCAGGACAGGGTTACGAGCAGTACTTC. It yields the protein CASRPGQGYEQYF. Full variable domain (missing parts from reference TRBV7-2 and TRBJ2-7): GAGVSQSPSNKVTEKGKDVELRCDPISGHTALYWYRQSLGQGLEFLIYFQGNSAPDKSGLPSDRFSAERTGGSVSTLTIQRTQQEDSAVYLCASRPGQGYEQYFGPGTRLTVT.

CDR3 sequence (DNA): TGTGCCAGCAGTTTAGATTCGCGGGGCTACACCTTC. It is translated as CASSLDSRGYTF. The chain links TRBV28 to TRBJ1-2; unclear D gene. The V and J ends lost 2 bases and 8 bases respectively, with 9 bases between them. The CDR3 runs to 12 residues. Germline CDR1 is MDHEN and CDR2 is SYDVKM.

This clonotype was seen a handful of times. V and J are TRBV24-1 and TRBJ2-5; no definite D call. This CDR3 is 14 amino acids long. Between the trimmed V and J ends, which lost 12 bases and 0 bases, there was a span of 16 bases. Germline V gene lookup returns CDR1 KGHDR and CDR2 SFDVKD. This CDR3 reads CAAQKDGHQETQYF. The CDR3, as DNA: TGTGCCGCCCAAAAGGACGGCCACCAAGAGACCCAGTACTTC.

The genes are TRBV10-3 and TRBJ2-6; D is possibly TRBD1 or TRBD2 (7 bases each). This CDR3 has 15 residues. With 8 bases removed from V and 5 bases from J, the gap between germline ends came to 16 bases. CDR1 and CDR2 (germline): ENHRY, SYGVKD. The CDR3 is CAIQRDSEWANVLTF. The CDR3 DNA follows: TGTGCCATCCAGCGGGACAGCGAGTGGGCCAACGTCCTGACTTTC.

This clonotype was observed a few times. The chain uses TRBV6-1 and TRBJ1-1; D may be TRBD1 (6 bases). V lost 6 bases and J 3 bases, leaving 17 bases between the germline ends. CDR1 is MNHNS, CDR2 SASEGT, per germline. The CDR3 has 15 amino acids. DNA for the CDR3: TGTGCCAGCAGCAACCCATCGGACAGATACACTGAAGCTTTCTTT. Translation gives CASSNPSDRYTEAFF.

This chain links TRBV18 with TRBJ1-6; D gene ambiguous. The length of the CDR3 is 16 residues. Germline-derived CDR1 and CDR2 are KGHSH and LQKENI. V lost 1 base and J 9 bases, leaving 16 bases between the germline ends. The CDR3 loop is CASSPRGSSGSSPLHF. The CDR3 DNA is TGTGCCAGCTCACCACGCGGAAGTAGTGGAAGTTCACCCCTCCACTTT.

This clonotype appeared once. V is TRBV20-1 and J is TRBJ1-1, with 7 positions matching TRBD1. The CDR3 totals 14 residues. Losses at the gene ends were 6 bases for V and 6 bases for J; bases not matched to a gene: 13. Germline V gives CDR1 DFQATT, CDR2 SNEGSKA (reference sequence). CDR3 amino acids: CSARPPTGVAEAFF. The CDR3 region has the DNA TGCAGTGCCAGACCCCCCACAGGGGTGGCTGAAGCTTTCTTT.

This clonotype was counted only a few times. The chain couples TRBV5-1 to TRBJ1-1; 10 bases match TRBD1. Trimming cost V 4 bases and J 1 base; bases outside gene matches: 7. The length of the CDR3 is 16 residues. CDR1 is SGHRS and CDR2 is YFSETQ in the germline V gene. The DNA for the CDR3 is TGCGCCAGCAGCCGTCGGACAGGGGGGAAGAACACTGAAGCTTTCTTT. This gives the protein CASSRRTGGKNTEAFF.

This chain joins TRBV15 and TRBJ2-7; weak D call: TRBD1 (6 bases). The germline V gene has CDR1 LNHNV and CDR2 YYDKDF (reference sequence). The V end was cut by 4 bases, the J end by 5 bases, with 15 bases between. The CDR3 runs 14 residues. The chain's CDR3 is CATSILDSRHEQYF. The CDR3 DNA reads as TGTGCCACCAGCATACTGGACAGCAGACACGAGCAGTACTTC.

As DNA, the CDR3 is TGTGCCAGCAGGGATTGGGCAGGGGGTGGCACTGAAGCTTTCTTT. Translation: CASRDWAGGGTEAFF. The chain employs TRBV6-1 and TRBJ1-1; 7 bases line up with TRBD1. CDR1 MNHNS and CDR2 SASEGT come from the germline V gene. With V trimmed by 6 bases and J by 4 bases, 11 bases remained unmatched. The CDR3 contains 15 residues.

CDR3 in amino acids: CASTPKPSREGDTQYF. The CDR3, as DNA: TGCGCCAGCACTCCAAAGCCGAGTAGAGAGGGGGATACGCAGTATTTT. The chain carries TRBV5-1 and TRBJ2-3; perhaps D is TRBD1 or TRBD2 (5 bases each). The V and J ends lost 6 bases and 6 bases respectively, with 23 bases between them. The germline V gene has CDR1 SGHRS and CDR2 YFSETQ. This CDR3 has 16 amino acids.

This clonotype was counted a few times. The chain uses TRBV29-1 and TRBJ2-6, with 7 nucleotides matching TRBD2. CDR3 length: 15 amino acids. V lost 5 bases to trimming and J lost 1 base; unmatched junction nucleotides: 5. The germline CDR1 and CDR2 sequences are SQVTM and ANQGSEA. CDR3 in DNA: TGCAGCGTTAGGCCCGGGGGGTCTGGGGCCAACGTCCTGACTTTC. This sequence encodes CSVRPGGSGANVLTF.

This clonotype occurred a few times. The chain combines TRBV4-3 with TRBJ2-3, with 9 bases identical to TRBD1. The CDR3 totals 16 residues. The V and J ends lost 5 bases and 1 base, in that order; junction bases with no gene match: 7. CDR1 LGHNA and CDR2 YSLEER come from the germline V gene. For the CDR3, the DNA is TGCGCCAGCAGCTCGCCTCGGACAGGGGGCACAGATACGCAGTATTTT. Protein product: CASSSPRTGGTDTQYF.

This clonotype has only a few counts. The chain carries TRBV28 and TRBJ1-3; D unresolved. Trimming removed 2 bases at V and 0 bases at J, with 8 bases between. This CDR3 spans 15 amino acids. From germline, CDR1 is MDHEN and CDR2 SYDVKM. The DNA for the CDR3 is TGTGCCAGCAGTTTAGATATGAGCTCTGGAAACACCATATATTTT. This encodes CASSLDMSSGNTIYF.

The chain carries TRBV6-2 or TRBV6-3 and TRBJ2-3; D might be TRBD1 or TRBD2, each matching 5 bases. Germline CDR1 is MNHEY and CDR2 is SVGEGT. The CDR3 has 13 residues. The ends were cut back, 8 bases at V and 1 base at J, with 10 bases in the middle. The CDR3 DNA reads as TGTGCCAGCCGTTGGGACGGCACAGATACGCAGTATTTT. It yields the protein CASRWDGTDTQYF.

This clonotype was counted at least ten times. The chain combines TRBV20-1 with TRBJ2-2; no reliable D call. Germline CDR1 DFQATT, CDR2 SNEGSKA (reference sequence). V lost 3 bases and J lost 0, with 5 bases in between. This CDR3 spans 13 amino acids. This chain's CDR3 is CSARSPNTGELFF. The CDR3 DNA reads TGCAGTGCTAGGAGCCCGAACACCGGGGAGCTGTTTTTT.

This clonotype was observed a few times. The V and J genes are TRBV9 and TRBJ2-5; D gene uncertain. Germline V CDR1 and CDR2: SGDLS, YYNGEE. Trimming cost V 5 bases and J 5 bases, with 10 bases left between them. The CDR3 loop spans 12 amino acids. This CDR3 reads CASSDTWETQYF. The CDR3 region has the DNA TGTGCCAGCAGTGATACCTGGGAGACCCAGTACTTC. Filled out from reference TRBV9 and TRBJ2-5, the complete variable domain reads DSGVTQTPKHLITATGQRVTLRCSPRSGDLSVYWYQQSLDQGLQFLIQYYNGEERAKGNILERFSAQQFPDLHSELNLSSLELGDSALYFCASSDTWETQYFGPGTRLLVL.

V and J are TRBV7-2 and TRBJ2-5, with D perhaps matching TRBD2 (5 bases). The CDR3 has 15 amino acids. Germline V gene lookup returns CDR1 SGHTA and CDR2 FQGNSA. Trimming shortened V by 5 bases and J by 7 bases, and 20 bases separated the two germline ends. The CDR3 loop reads CASSRNRDPKLTQYF. The CDR3 DNA follows: TGTGCCAGCAGCCGCAACCGGGATCCCAAGCTGACCCAGTACTTC.

The table lists this clonotype with a few counts. The chain couples TRBV20-1 to TRBJ2-3; perhaps TRBD2 as D (6 bases). Germline V gene sequence: CDR1 DFQATT, CDR2 SNEGSKA (reference sequence). Trimming took off 1 base at V and 2 bases at J, with 10 bases between the two ends. The CDR3 length is 14 residues. This CDR3 reads CSARGGLATDTQYF. As DNA, the CDR3 is TGCAGTGCTAGAGGGGGACTTGCCACAGATACGCAGTATTTT.

This clonotype was detected a few times. The chain is built from TRBV20-1 and TRBJ1-1, with TRBD1 identical over 11 bases. Germline V lookup: CDR1 DFQATT, CDR2 SNEGSKA (reference sequence). The CDR3 covers 14 residues. The junction had 4 bases not matched to a gene; V was cut back by 3 bases and J by 4 bases. The CDR3 is CSASGQGAPTEAFF. CDR3 DNA sequence: TGCAGTGCTAGCGGACAGGGGGCGCCCACTGAAGCTTTCTTT.

V is TRBV20-1 and J is TRBJ2-2; 8 bases are shared with TRBD2. The germline V gene encodes CDR1 DFQATT and CDR2 SNEGSKA (reference sequence). V was clipped by 0 bases and J by 12 bases; unmatched bases: 6. The CDR3 has 13 amino acids. The DNA of the CDR3 is TGCAGTGCTAGAGACTCGCGGGAGGAAAAGCTGTTTTTT. It yields the protein CSARDSREEKLFF.

This clonotype occurred a few times. The chain recombines TRBV3-1 with TRBJ2-7, with TRBD1 matching over 9 bases. CDR1 LGHDT and CDR2 YNNKEL come from the germline V gene (reference sequence). The CDR3 sequence is 14 residues long. After removal of 0 bases from V and 8 bases from J, the junction contained 5 bases not matched to a gene. CDR3: CASSQDTGGGKQYF. The DNA for the CDR3 is TGTGCCAGCAGCCAAGATACAGGGGGCGGAAAGCAGTACTTC.

This clonotype occurred a few times. The V call is TRBV7-6, the J call TRBJ2-7; tentative D call: TRBD1 (6 bases). V shed 5 bases and J shed 6 bases, with 14 bases lying between them. The germline V gene has CDR1 SGHVS and CDR2 FNYEAQ. This CDR3 contains 13 residues. The CDR3 DNA reads TGTGCCAGCAGCCAAGGGACAAGGGGCGAGCAGTACTTC. This gives the protein CASSQGTRGEQYF. The full variable domain, completed using reference TRBV7-6 and TRBJ2-7, is GAGVSQSPRYKVTKRGQDVALRCDPISGHVSLYWYRQALGQGPEFLTYFNYEAQQDKSGLPNDRFSAERPEGSISTLTIQRTEQRDSAMYRCASSQGTRGEQYFGPGTRLTVT.

A few counts support this clonotype. V usage is TRBV9 and J usage is TRBJ2-1; tentatively, D is TRBD2 (6 bases). The CDR3 is 17 residues long. Trimming removed 4 bases from V and 0 bases from J, with 17 bases in between. CDR1 is SGDLS, CDR2 YYNGEE, per germline. CDR3 sequence: CASSISRRGGSYNEQFF. In DNA form, the CDR3 reads TGTGCCAGCAGCATCTCCCGGAGGGGCGGCTCCTACAATGAGCAGTTCTTC.

V gene TRBV5-6 combines with J gene TRBJ2-6, with TRBD1 identical over 7 bases. Germline V CDR1 and CDR2: SGHDT, YYEEEE. This CDR3 is 17 amino acids long. The ends lost 6 bases at V and 1 base at J; junction bases unmatched: 10. This chain's CDR3 is CASIRWGQISGANVLTF. The CDR3 DNA is TGTGCCAGCATCCGCTGGGGACAGATATCTGGGGCCAACGTCCTGACTTTC.

The chain links TRBV28 to TRBJ2-7, with D perhaps TRBD2 (5 bases). V lost 10 bases, J lost 6 bases, and 19 bases lay in between. The CDR3 spans 13 residues. Germline assignment: CDR1 MDHEN and CDR2 SYDVKM. CDR3 residues: CAIGPGLLCEQYF. The CDR3 coding sequence is TGTGCCATCGGCCCCGGACTCCTCTGCGAGCAGTACTTC.

The chain carries TRBV7-2 and TRBJ2-2; D is undetermined. Germline values: CDR1 SGHTA, CDR2 FQGNSA. The CDR3 spans 13 residues. Trimming left V 1 base short and J 5 bases short, with 5 bases between. The CDR3 here is CASSLDLTGELFF. DNA of the CDR3: TGTGCCAGCAGCTTAGATCTGACCGGGGAGCTGTTTTTT.

This clonotype was seen only a few times. The V call is TRBV7-8, the J call TRBJ1-2, with D tentatively TRBD1 (5 bases). Trimming shortened V by 5 bases and J by 5 bases, and 18 bases separated the two germline ends. The CDR3 spans 15 residues. CDR1 and CDR2 from the germline V gene are SGHVS and FQNEAQ. The CDR3 protein is CASSPQGTATYGYTF. In DNA, the CDR3 is TGTGCCAGCAGCCCGCAAGGGACGGCCACTTATGGCTACACCTTC.

This clonotype was seen more than once but under ten times. The chain is built from TRBV7-2 and TRBJ1-2; the D is unclear. Per the germline V gene, CDR1 is SGHTA and CDR2 is FQGNSA. The CDR3 length is 13 residues. V lost 7 bases and J lost 5, with 14 bases in between. CDR3 residues: CASTRGGEYGYTF. CDR3 sequence (DNA): TGTGCCAGCACCCGGGGTGGAGAATATGGCTACACCTTC.

The V call is TRBV20-1, the J call TRBJ2-7; D is unresolved. Germline V gives CDR1 DFQATT, CDR2 SNEGSKA (reference sequence). V lost 1 base to trimming and J lost 4 bases, with 8 bases between them. This CDR3 contains 12 residues. The CDR3 sequence: CSARAPEYEQYF. The CDR3 DNA follows: TGCAGTGCTAGAGCTCCGGAGTACGAGCAGTACTTC.